Each of the 28 T cell receptor beta chains below was sequenced from the same sample in a study of T cell responses to AZD1222 COVID-19 vaccine. Assay used: immunoSEQ multiplex PCR; TCRdb lists only in-frame clones, some missing. The table includes about 59,000 clones, 84% detected once. The sample here was peripheral blood, taken on day 0 of AZD1222 vaccination. The origin of the receptors is an adult in good health.

The chain has TRBV19 and TRBJ1-1, with D unclear. V lost 4 bases, J lost 7 bases, and 10 bases lay in between. The V gene's germline CDR1 is LNHDA and CDR2 SQIVND (reference sequence). The CDR3 has 12 residues. The CDR3 spells CASSTAVGEAFF. In nucleotides, the CDR3 is TGTGCCAGTAGTACCGCAGTAGGTGAAGCTTTCTTT.

This sequence joins TRBV7-9 and TRBJ2-7, with D hard to call. V was clipped by 3 bases and J by 3 bases, with 6 bases between them. The CDR3 is 12 residues long. Germline V gene lookup returns CDR1 SEHNR and CDR2 FQNEAQ (reference sequence). CDR3: CASSFDFYEQYF. The CDR3 DNA reads TGTGCCAGCAGCTTTGATTTCTACGAGCAGTACTTC.

The chain is built from TRBV21-1 and TRBJ2-4; the D call of TRBD2 is as the table states it, not checked on the DNA. TRBV21-1 is a recognized pseudogene. The CDR3 loop spans 15 amino acids. CDR3 amino acids: CASSKAGGIKNIQYF. The DNA for the CDR3 is TGTGCCAGCAGCAAAGCGGGAGGTATTAAAAACATTCAGTACTTC.

The chain carries TRBV6-5 and TRBJ2-2; 8 bases map to TRBD1. The CDR3 runs to 15 residues. CDR1 is MNHEY and CDR2 is SVGAGI in the germline V gene. J lost 1 base, V lost 5 bases, and 3 bases had no gene match. For the CDR3, the DNA is TGTGCCAGCAGTCGGGACAGGTGGAACACCGGGGAGCTGTTTTTT. This encodes CASSRDRWNTGELFF.

V is TRBV29-1 and J is TRBJ1-1, with 7 bases identical to TRBD1. The CDR3 is 16 residues long. The V gene end was trimmed by 2 bases and the J gene end by 2 bases; junction bases not matched to a gene: 11. The germline V gene has CDR1 SQVTM and CDR2 ANQGSEA. The DNA of the CDR3 is TGCAGCGTTGAAATGAGACAGGGTCCAATTAACACTGAAGCTTTCTTT. Translation gives CSVEMRQGPINTEAFF.

The rearrangement links TRBV5-6 to TRBJ2-3; 13 bases line up with TRBD2. The CDR3 runs to 17 residues. The germline CDR1 and CDR2 sequences are SGHDT and YYEEEE. Germline trimming cut 3 bases from V and 4 bases from J; bases unmatched to any gene: 8. DNA of the CDR3: TGTGCCAGCAGCTGGGGACTAGCGGGGTCTTTGGCAGATACGCAGTATTTT. Its protein is CASSWGLAGSLADTQYF.

The chain uses TRBV6-5 and TRBJ2-3; D unclear. Looked up from germline, CDR1 is MNHEY and CDR2 is SVGAGI. Deletions cut 8 bases from V and 0 bases from J, with 9 bases between. The CDR3 is made up of 13 amino acids. In DNA form, the CDR3 reads TGTGCCAGCCGAGGCACTAGCACAGATACGCAGTATTTT. Translation: CASRGTSTDTQYF.

CDR3 residues: CASSPQGRGSRGYEQYF. The DNA of the CDR3 is TGCGCCAGCAGCCCCCAAGGGAGGGGGTCGAGGGGCTACGAGCAGTACTTC. The rearrangement joins TRBV4-1 to TRBJ2-7; D is possibly TRBD2 (7 bases). V lost 4 bases and J lost 3, with 22 bases in between. Germline V lookup: CDR1 MGHRA, CDR2 YSYEKL. The length of the CDR3 is 17 residues.

Here the CDR3 reads CASTPQATFNEQFF. The CDR3 coding sequence is TGTGCCAGCACGCCCCAGGCGACATTTAATGAGCAGTTCTTC. The V gene is TRBV6-5, the J gene TRBJ2-1, with no clear D. Germline V CDR1 and CDR2: MNHEY, SVGAGI. The CDR3 has 14 residues. Trimming removed 7 bases from V and 7 bases from J, with 17 bases in between.

The chain has TRBV6-2 or TRBV6-3 and TRBJ2-7; TRBD2 might be the D (6 bases). The CDR3 sequence is 14 residues long. Germline V lookup: CDR1 MNHEY, CDR2 SVGEGT. V was clipped by 0 bases and J by 0 bases, with 6 bases between them. Here the CDR3 reads CASSYSGGSYEQYV. The CDR3 DNA sequence: TGTGCCAGCAGTTACTCGGGGGGCTCCTACGAGCAGTACGTC.

The chain recombines TRBV10-3 with TRBJ1-2, with a tentative D call TRBD1 (6 bases). Germline values: CDR1 ENHRY, CDR2 SYGVKD. This CDR3 is built from 13 residues. The V and J ends lost 8 bases and 1 base respectively, with 11 bases between them. CDR3 loop: CAIRQDSNYGYTF. The CDR3 DNA reads as TGTGCCATCCGGCAGGACAGTAACTATGGCTACACCTTC.

This clone has a single count. The chain recombines TRBV18 with TRBJ1-4; 7 bases line up with TRBD1. The trim removed 5 bases at V and 0 bases at J, leaving 6 bases unmatched. Germline-derived CDR1 and CDR2 are KGHSH and LQKENI. The CDR3 loop spans 16 amino acids. The CDR3 protein is CASSTTGIATNEKLFF. CDR3 nucleotides: TGTGCCAGCTCAACGACAGGGATTGCAACTAATGAAAAACTGTTTTTT.

The chain recombines TRBV24-1 with TRBJ1-2; no clear D. Trimming took 7 bases from V and 4 from J, leaving 12 bases between them. CDR3 size: 13 residues. Germline CDR1 reads KGHDR; CDR2 reads SFDVKD. DNA of the CDR3: TGTGCCACCAGCCAGGACGGACTCTATGGCTACACCTTC. As protein: CATSQDGLYGYTF.

V usage is TRBV7-9 and J usage is TRBJ1-2, with 8 positions matching TRBD1. Germline loops: CDR1 SEHNR, CDR2 FQNEAQ (reference sequence). The CDR3 totals 13 residues. With 5 bases clipped from V and 5 bases from J, the junction kept 4 bases outside the gene matches. The CDR3 DNA reads as TGTGCCAGCAGCGCCAGGGGGCTATATGGCTACACCTTC. Translation gives CASSARGLYGYTF.

The rearrangement links TRBV2 to TRBJ2-1; TRBD1 agrees at 8 bases. The CDR3 extends over 14 amino acids. CDR1 is SNHLY, CDR2 FYNNEI, per germline. The ends lost 4 bases at V and 3 bases at J; junction bases unmatched: 2. The CDR3 coding sequence is TGTGCCAGCAGTGGGGACAGGAGCTACAATGAGCAGTTCTTC. This translates into CASSGDRSYNEQFF.

V gene TRBV6-5 combines with J gene TRBJ2-1, with D hard to call. CDR1 MNHEY and CDR2 SVGAGI come from the germline V gene. This CDR3 has 11 amino acids. V was clipped by 5 bases and J by 5 bases, with 4 bases between them. CDR3: CASSSNNEQFF. The CDR3 DNA is TGTGCCAGCAGTAGTAACAATGAGCAGTTCTTC.

This clone has only one observation. The chain has TRBV5-4 and TRBJ2-3; tentative D call: TRBD2 (6 bases). The length of the CDR3 is 14 residues. V lost 4 bases and J lost 5, with 14 bases in between. The V gene's germline CDR1 is SGHNT and CDR2 YYREEE (reference sequence). The CDR3 loop reads CASSPTGVGDTQYF. CDR3 nucleotides: TGTGCCAGCAGCCCGACGGGAGTGGGAGATACGCAGTATTTT.

This clone was found once. This chain links TRBV7-8 with TRBJ1-2; TRBD1 might be the D (5 bases). The V end lost 5 bases, the J end lost 4 bases, and 11 bases lay between the germline ends. Germline V lookup: CDR1 SGHVS, CDR2 FQNEAQ. The CDR3 spans 13 residues. The CDR3 sequence: CASSPRDGYGYTF. CDR3 DNA: TGTGCCAGCAGCCCCCGGGACGGCTATGGCTACACCTTC.

The rearrangement uses TRBV5-4 and TRBJ2-1, with D perhaps given as TRBD1 or TRBD2 (5 bases each). The V end was cut by 4 bases, the J end by 8 bases, with 16 bases between. Germline V gives CDR1 SGHNT, CDR2 YYREEE (reference sequence). The CDR3 runs to 14 residues. CDR3 region: CASSRDRGADEQFF. The CDR3, as DNA: TGTGCCAGCAGCCGCGACCGGGGCGCGGATGAGCAGTTCTTC.

The chain uses TRBV5-1 and TRBJ2-1, with 9 positions matching TRBD1. Germline-derived CDR1 and CDR2 are SGHRS and YFSETQ. The V gene end was trimmed by 6 bases and the J gene end by 9 bases; junction bases not matched to a gene: 13. CDR3 length: 15 residues. DNA of the CDR3: TGCGCCAGCACCCCCGGGACAGGGACGTTTATTGAGCAGTTCTTC. It is translated as CASTPGTGTFIEQFF.

Here the CDR3 DNA reads TGCGCCAGCAGCTTGGGGTACACACAGAGCTCCTACGAGCAGTACTTC. Protein product: CASSLGYTQSSYEQYF. The V gene is TRBV5-1, the J gene TRBJ2-7; D not resolved. The ends were cut back, 0 bases at V and 0 bases at J, with 13 bases in the middle. Per germline, CDR1 SGHRS and CDR2 YFSETQ. This CDR3 has 16 residues.

The CDR3 spells CASSVAGGNSPLHF. The CDR3 DNA follows: TGTGCCAGCAGCGTAGCAGGGGGTAATTCACCCCTCCACTTT. This chain connects TRBV9 to TRBJ1-6; TRBD1 agrees at 7 bases. Per the germline V gene, CDR1 is SGDLS and CDR2 is YYNGEE. V lost 0 bases to trimming and J lost 6 bases; unmatched junction nucleotides: 0. CDR3 size: 14 residues.

V is TRBV7-2 and J is TRBJ2-3; TRBD2 agrees at 9 bases. The V and J ends lost 5 bases and 2 bases, in that order; junction bases with no gene match: 14. The length of the CDR3 is 18 residues. CDR1 is SGHTA, CDR2 FQGNSA, per germline. The CDR3 sequence: CASSLTSGSPSSTDTQYF. The CDR3 DNA reads TGTGCCAGCAGCCTGACTAGCGGTTCTCCTTCCTCCACAGATACGCAGTATTTT.

The rearrangement joins TRBV7-3 to TRBJ1-2; 9 bases agree with TRBD1. The germline V gene encodes CDR1 SGHTA and CDR2 FQGTGA. This CDR3 comprises 16 residues. J gave up 2 bases and V 0 bases, and 4 bases lay outside the gene matches. The CDR3, as DNA: TGTGCCAGCAGCTTAACCGGGGGACAGGGAAACTATGGCTACACCTTC. Translated: CASSLTGGQGNYGYTF.

The chain recombines TRBV19 with TRBJ1-2; tentative D call: TRBD1 (6 bases). Germline V gene sequence: CDR1 LNHDA, CDR2 SQIVND (reference sequence). The CDR3 totals 13 residues. Trimming left V 6 bases short and J 8 bases short, with 16 bases between. This CDR3 reads CASRGQRTRGYTF. The CDR3 DNA follows: TGTGCCAGTAGAGGACAGAGAACTCGAGGCTACACCTTC.

The chain uses TRBV27 and TRBJ2-2, with 8 bases matching TRBD2. Germline V gives CDR1 MNHEY, CDR2 SMNVEV (reference sequence). The CDR3 spans 18 residues. V was clipped by 4 bases and J by 2 bases; unmatched bases: 12. Here the CDR3 DNA reads TGTGCCAGCAGTTCAAATACTTCGGGAGGGCCCAACACCGGGGAGCTGTTTTTT. It specifies CASSSNTSGGPNTGELFF.

The sample holds a few counts of this clone. The chain recombines TRBV18 with TRBJ2-2; no clear D. Between the trimmed V and J ends, which lost 3 bases and 7 bases, there was a span of 12 bases. Germline V gene sequence: CDR1 KGHSH, CDR2 LQKENI. The CDR3 runs to 14 residues. CDR3 DNA sequence: TGTGCCAGCTCACCTGTGCGTGGGCACGGGGAGCTGTTTTTT. Protein: CASSPVRGHGELFF.

V and J are TRBV7-8 and TRBJ2-3; 7 bases match TRBD2. V dropped 2 bases and J dropped 4; count of bases not matched to a gene: 6. Germline V gene sequence: CDR1 SGHVS, CDR2 FQNEAQ. The CDR3 is 15 residues long. DNA of the CDR3: TGTGCCAGCAGCTTAAGACTAGCTAGGGCAGATACGCAGTATTTT. Translated: CASSLRLARADTQYF.